This T cell receptor (beta chain) was retrieved from a study of blood T cell repertoires in COVID-19. V gave up 0 bases and J gave up 6 bases, with 20 bases separating them. The germline CDR1 and CDR2 sequences are SGHVS and FQNEAQ. This CDR3 is built from 18 residues. In the original processing: Scientists estimated how many nucleated cells there were by amplifying reference gene primers. Sequenced by immunoSEQ multiplex PCR; TCRdb stores in-frame clones only, minus some. V and J calls and clone size are copied from that table; D and trimming were computed from the DNA. The table records some 310,000 clones, around 87% of them present only once.

J is TRBJ2-2 and V is TRBV7-8, with a possible D match to TRBD2 (6 bases). The sequencing sample was made of peripheral blood. The receptor was isolated from a man aged 50-60 years with active or convalescent COVID-19. This CDR3 reads CASSLAGGVSVVPGELFF. CDR3 coding DNA: TGTGCCAGCAGCTTAGCCGGAGGGGTCTCGGTAGTCCCCGGGGAGCTGTTTTTT.